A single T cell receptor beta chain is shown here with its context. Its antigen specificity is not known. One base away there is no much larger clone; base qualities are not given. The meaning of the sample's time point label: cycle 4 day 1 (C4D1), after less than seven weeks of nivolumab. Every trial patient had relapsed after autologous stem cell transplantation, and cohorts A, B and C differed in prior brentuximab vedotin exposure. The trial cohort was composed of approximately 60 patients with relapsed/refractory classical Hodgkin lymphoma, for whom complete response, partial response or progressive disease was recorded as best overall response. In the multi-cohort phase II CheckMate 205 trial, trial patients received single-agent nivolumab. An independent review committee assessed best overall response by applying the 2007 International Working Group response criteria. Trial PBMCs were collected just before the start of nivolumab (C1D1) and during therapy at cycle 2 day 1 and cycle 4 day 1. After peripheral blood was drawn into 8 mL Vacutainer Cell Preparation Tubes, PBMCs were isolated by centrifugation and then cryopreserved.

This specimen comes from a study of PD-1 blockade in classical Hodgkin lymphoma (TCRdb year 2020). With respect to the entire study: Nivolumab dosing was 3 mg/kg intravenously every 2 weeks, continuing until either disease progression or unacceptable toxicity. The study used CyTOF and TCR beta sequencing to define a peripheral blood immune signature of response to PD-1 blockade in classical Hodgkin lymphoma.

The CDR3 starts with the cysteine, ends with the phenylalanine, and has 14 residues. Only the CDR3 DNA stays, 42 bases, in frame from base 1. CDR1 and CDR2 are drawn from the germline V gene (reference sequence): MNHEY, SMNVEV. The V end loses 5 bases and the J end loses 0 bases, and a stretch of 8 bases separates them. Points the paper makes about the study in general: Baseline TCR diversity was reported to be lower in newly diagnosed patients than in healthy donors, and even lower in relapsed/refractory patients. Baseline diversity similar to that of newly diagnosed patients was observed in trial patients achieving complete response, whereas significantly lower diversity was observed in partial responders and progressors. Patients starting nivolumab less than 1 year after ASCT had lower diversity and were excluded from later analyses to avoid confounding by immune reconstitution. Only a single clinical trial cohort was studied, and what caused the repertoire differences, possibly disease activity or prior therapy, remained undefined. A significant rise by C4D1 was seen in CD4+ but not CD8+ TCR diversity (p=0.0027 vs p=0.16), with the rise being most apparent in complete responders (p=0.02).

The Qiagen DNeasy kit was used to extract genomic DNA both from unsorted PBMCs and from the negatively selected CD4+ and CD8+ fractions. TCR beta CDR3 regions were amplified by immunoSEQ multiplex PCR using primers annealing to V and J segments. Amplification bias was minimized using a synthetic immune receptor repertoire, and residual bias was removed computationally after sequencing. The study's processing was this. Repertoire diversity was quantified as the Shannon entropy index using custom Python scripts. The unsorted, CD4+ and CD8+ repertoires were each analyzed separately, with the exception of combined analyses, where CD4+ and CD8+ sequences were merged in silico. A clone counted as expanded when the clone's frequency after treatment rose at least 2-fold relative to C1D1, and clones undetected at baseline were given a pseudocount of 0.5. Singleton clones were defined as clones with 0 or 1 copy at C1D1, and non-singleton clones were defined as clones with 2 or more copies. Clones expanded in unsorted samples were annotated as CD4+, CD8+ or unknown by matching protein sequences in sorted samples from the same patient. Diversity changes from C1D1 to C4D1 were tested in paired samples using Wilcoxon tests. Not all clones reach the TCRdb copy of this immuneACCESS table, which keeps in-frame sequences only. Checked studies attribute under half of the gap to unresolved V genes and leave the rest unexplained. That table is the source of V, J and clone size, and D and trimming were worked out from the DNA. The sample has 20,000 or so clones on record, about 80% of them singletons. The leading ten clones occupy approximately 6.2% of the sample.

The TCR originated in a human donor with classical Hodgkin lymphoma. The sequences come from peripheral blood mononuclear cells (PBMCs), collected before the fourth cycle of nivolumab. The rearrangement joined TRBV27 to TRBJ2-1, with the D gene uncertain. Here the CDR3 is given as CASSMRSSYNEQFF. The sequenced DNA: TGTGCCAGCAGTATGCGGAGCTCCTACAATGAGCAGTTCTTC.